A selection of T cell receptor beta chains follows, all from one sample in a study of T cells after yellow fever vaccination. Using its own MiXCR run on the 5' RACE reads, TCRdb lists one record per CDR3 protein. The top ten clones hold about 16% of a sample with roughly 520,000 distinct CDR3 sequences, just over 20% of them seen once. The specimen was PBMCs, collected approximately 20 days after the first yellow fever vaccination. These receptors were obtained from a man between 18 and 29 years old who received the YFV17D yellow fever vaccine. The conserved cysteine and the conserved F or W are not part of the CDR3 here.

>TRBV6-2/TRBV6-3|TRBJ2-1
ASSGTGRASGGSSYNEQF
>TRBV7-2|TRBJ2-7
ASSPTVKYEQY
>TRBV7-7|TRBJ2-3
ASSGLEHTQY
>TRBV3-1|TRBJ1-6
ASSQSLSSPLH
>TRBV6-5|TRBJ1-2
ASSYSVSYGYT
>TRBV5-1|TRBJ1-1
ASSLVVTPRGTEAF
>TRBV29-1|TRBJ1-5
SAPPPRGDYSNQPQH
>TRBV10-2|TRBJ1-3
ASSVSSGNTIY
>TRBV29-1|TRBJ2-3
SVELGAEGVADTQY
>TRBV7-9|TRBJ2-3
ASSPQPGQGFTDTQY
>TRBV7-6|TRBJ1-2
ASSLQGPSDGYT
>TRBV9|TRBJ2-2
ASSVTGDTGELF
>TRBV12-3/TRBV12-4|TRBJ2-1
ASRGMTYNEQF
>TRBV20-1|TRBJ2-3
SARVQTSTDTQY
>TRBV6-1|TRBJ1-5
ASSSGGGAIQPQH
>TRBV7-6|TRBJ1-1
ASSPSGGKTEAF
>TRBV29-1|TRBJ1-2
SVYSPFRYGYGYT
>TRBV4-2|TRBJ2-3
ASGRGDQDLTDTQY
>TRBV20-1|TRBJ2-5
SARTNHLQETQY
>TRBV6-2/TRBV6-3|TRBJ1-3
ASSLGQASGNTIY
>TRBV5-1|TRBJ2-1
ASSKAGGENEQF
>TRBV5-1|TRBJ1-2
ASSFSLQGDGYT
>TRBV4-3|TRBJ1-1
ASSQDGGWTEAF
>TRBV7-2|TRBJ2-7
ASSLASGGADYEQY
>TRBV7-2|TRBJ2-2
ASSFGTGTTGELF
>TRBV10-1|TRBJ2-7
ASSAGATYEQY
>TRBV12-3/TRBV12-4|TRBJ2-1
ASSLSPQGNEQF
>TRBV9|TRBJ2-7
ASSVVGDYEQY
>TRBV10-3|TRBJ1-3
AISASRSSGNTIY
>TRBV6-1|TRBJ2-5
ASSLNTGLGETQY
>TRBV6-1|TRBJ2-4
ASSDGEILDIQY
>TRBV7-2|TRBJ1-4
ATRDPGQGKNEKLF
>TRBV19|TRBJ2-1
ASKVPGYYNEQF
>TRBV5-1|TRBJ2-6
ASSFRPSGANVLT
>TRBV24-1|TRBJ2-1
ATSDPWTSGPF